This passage covers 23 T cell receptor beta chains from one sample sequenced in a study of early T cells in non-severe SARS-CoV-2 infection. TCRdb re-called the 5' RACE reads through MiXCR, storing one row per CDR3 protein. This table has approximately 30,000 distinct CDR3 sequences, approximately 4.2% appearing once. Source material: whole blood. All receptors come from an adult who was a healthcare worker with PCR-confirmed SARS-CoV-2 infection or an uninfected control (not recorded which).

The chain has TRBV30 and TRBJ1-6; unclear D gene. Trimming cost V 2 bases and J 8 bases, with 10 bases left between them. The CDR3 is 13 residues long. Per germline, CDR1 GTSNPN and CDR2 SVGIG (reference sequence). The CDR3: CAWSRGPDSPLHF. As DNA, the CDR3 is TGTGCCTGGAGTAGAGGTCCGGATTCACCCCTCCACTTT.

This clonotype was found a few times. The chain is built from TRBV7-2 and TRBJ2-1; D possibly corresponds to TRBD2 (5 bases). V was pared by 2 bases and J by 9 bases, with 17 bases between. Germline V gene data show CDR1 as SGHTA and CDR2 as FQGNSA. The CDR3 spans 15 residues. This CDR3 is CASSLRSSGRGEQFF. The CDR3 DNA reads as TGTGCCAGCAGCTTAAGGTCGTCGGGTCGGGGTGAGCAGTTCTTC. Full variable domain (outside the CDR3, taken from reference TRBV7-2 and TRBJ2-1): GAGVSQSPSNKVTEKGKDVELRCDPISGHTALYWYRQSLGQGLEFLIYFQGNSAPDKSGLPSDRFSAERTGGSVSTLTIQRTQQEDSAVYLCASSLRSSGRGEQFFGPGTRLTVL.

There are a few counts of this clonotype. This chain connects TRBV11-2 to TRBJ2-1, with D possibly being TRBD1 or TRBD2 (5 bases each). In germline, CDR1 is SGHAT, CDR2 FQNNGV. Trimming stripped 2 bases from V and 8 bases from J, with 19 bases between. The CDR3 has 16 amino acids. The CDR3 DNA sequence: TGTGCCAGCAGCTTAAGTCGGGGCGCCGTTGCCGATGAGCAGTTCTTC. Protein: CASSLSRGAVADEQFF.

This clonotype turned up a few times. The rearrangement links TRBV14 to TRBJ2-1, with 8 bases matching TRBD2. The length of the CDR3 is 14 residues. Germline V gives CDR1 SGHDN, CDR2 FVKESK. The V and J ends lost 5 bases and 6 bases, in that order; junction bases with no gene match: 6. CDR3 residues: CASSGTSVLNEQFF. CDR3 sequence (DNA): TGTGCCAGCAGCGGGACTAGTGTTCTCAATGAGCAGTTCTTC.

This clonotype was detected ten times or more. CDR3 amino acids: CASGDTRGPGANVLTF. As DNA, the CDR3 is TGTGCCAGCGGTGATACCAGGGGGCCTGGGGCCAACGTCCTGACTTTC. The chain is built from TRBV5-5 and TRBJ2-6; 8 bases line up with TRBD1. The CDR3 consists of 16 residues. CDR1 is SGHKS, CDR2 YYEKEE, per germline (reference sequence). V lost 7 bases to trimming and J lost 2 bases; unmatched junction nucleotides: 8.

This clonotype was seen at least ten times. This chain joins TRBV11-2 and TRBJ2-7; a possible D gene is TRBD2 (6 bases). The germline V gene has CDR1 SGHAT and CDR2 FQNNGV. Trimming took off 3 bases at V and 6 bases at J, with 21 bases between the two ends. The length of the CDR3 is 16 residues. The CDR3 is CASSFRGWAQGSEQYF. Written as DNA, the CDR3 is TGTGCCAGCAGCTTTCGGGGGTGGGCCCAGGGTTCCGAGCAGTACTTC.

This clonotype was found a few times. V is TRBV16 and J is TRBJ2-7; D gene ambiguous. Germline loops: CDR1 KGHSY, CDR2 FQNENV. The length of the CDR3 is 13 residues. The V end was cut by 4 bases, the J end by 0 bases, with 7 bases between. The CDR3 protein is CASSLTGSYEQYF. Written as DNA, the CDR3 is TGTGCCAGCAGCCTCACGGGCTCCTACGAGCAGTACTTC.

This clonotype was observed a few times. This chain uses TRBV5-5 with TRBJ1-1; the D gene is possibly TRBD1 (5 bases). CDR3 length equals 12 residues. Germline CDR1 and CDR2: SGHKS and YYEKEE (reference sequence). V was trimmed by 5 bases and J by 3 bases, leaving 8 bases between them. CDR3 nucleotide sequence: TGTGCCAGCAGTTGGGACTACACTGAAGCTTTCTTT. It codes for CASSWDYTEAFF.

This clonotype was counted at least ten times. The V call is TRBV5-6, the J call TRBJ2-5; D is unclear. V shed 0 bases and J shed 4 bases, with 7 bases lying between them. CDR3 length equals 13 residues. Germline V gives CDR1 SGHDT, CDR2 YYEEEE. This CDR3 is CASSLEGSETQYF. The CDR3, as DNA: TGTGCCAGCAGCTTGGAGGGATCAGAGACCCAGTACTTC.

This clonotype was counted only a few times. The V gene is TRBV20-1, the J gene TRBJ2-7; D is tentatively TRBD1 or TRBD2 (5 bases each). CDR1 is DFQATT and CDR2 is SNEGSKA in the germline V gene (reference sequence). V was trimmed by 5 bases and J by 0 bases, leaving 11 bases between them. This CDR3 region has 13 residues. CDR3 nucleotides: TGCAGTGCTCCGGACGGGGCCTCCTACGAGCAGTACTTC. Encoded protein: CSAPDGASYEQYF.

The chain joins TRBV12-3 or TRBV12-4 to TRBJ2-7; no reliable D call. The CDR3 runs 12 residues. V lost 2 bases, J lost 5 bases, and 7 bases lay in between. CDR3 nucleotide sequence: TGTGCCAGCAGTTTAAATCCCCACGAGCAGTACTTC. Its protein is CASSLNPHEQYF.

In its sample, this clonotype was seen many times. The chain carries TRBV6-5 and TRBJ2-4; D might be TRBD2 (7 bases). V lost 0 bases and J 4 bases, leaving 16 bases between the germline ends. From germline, CDR1 is MNHEY and CDR2 SVGAGI. The CDR3 totals 17 residues. CDR3: CASSYSSQGRGKNIQYF. The CDR3 DNA reads as TGTGCCAGCAGTTACTCATCCCAGGGGAGGGGTAAAAACATTCAGTACTTC.

A few counts support this clonotype. The chain employs TRBV11-2 and TRBJ2-1; D gene uncertain. The CDR3 runs 13 residues. In germline, CDR1 is SGHAT, CDR2 FQNNGV. Trimming shortened V by 3 bases and J by 6 bases, and 9 bases separated the two germline ends. Written as DNA, the CDR3 is TGTGCCAGCAGCTTCGAGGAGACCAATGAGCAGTTCTTC. Translation: CASSFEETNEQFF.

V gene TRBV11-2 combines with J gene TRBJ2-7, with 8 bases fitting TRBD1. CDR1 is SGHAT, CDR2 FQNNGV, per germline. Trimming took 5 bases from V and 6 from J; bases not matched to a gene: 9. This CDR3 region has 14 residues. The CDR3 loop reads CASSPRQGTGEQYF. The CDR3 nucleotides read TGTGCCAGCAGCCCTAGACAGGGGACAGGCGAGCAGTACTTC.

This clonotype was seen repeatedly, ten times or more. This sequence joins TRBV6-1 and TRBJ2-7, with D unclear. Trimming took off 2 bases at V and 3 bases at J, with 5 bases between the two ends. Germline CDR1 reads MNHNS; CDR2 reads SASEGT. There are 12 residues in the CDR3. CDR3 in DNA: TGTGCCAGCAGTGAAATGCTCTACGAGCAGTACTTC. As protein: CASSEMLYEQYF.

This rearrangement joins TRBV5-5 to TRBJ2-1; TRBD1 agrees at 7 bases. With 4 bases clipped from V and 7 bases from J, the junction kept 8 bases outside the gene matches. CDR1 is SGHKS, CDR2 YYEKEE, per germline (reference sequence). The CDR3 is made up of 14 amino acids. CDR3 region: CASSEGTVQNEQFF. CDR3 sequence (DNA): TGTGCCAGCAGCGAAGGGACAGTACAGAATGAGCAGTTCTTC.

V gene TRBV3-1 combines with J gene TRBJ1-1; D unclear. CDR3 length: 13 residues. V lost 2 bases to trimming and J lost 10 bases, with 14 bases between them. Germline CDR1 reads LGHDT; CDR2 reads YNNKEL (reference sequence). The chain's CDR3 is CASSQFLASLAFF. The CDR3 DNA reads as TGTGCCAGCAGCCAATTTTTGGCCAGTTTAGCTTTCTTT. Full variable domain (outside the CDR3, taken from reference TRBV3-1 and TRBJ1-1): DTAVSQTPKYLVTQMGNDKSIKCEQNLGHDTMYWYKQDSKKFLKIMFSYNNKELIINETVPNRFSPKSPDKAHLNLHINSLELGDSAVYFCASSQFLASLAFFGQGTRLTVV.

This clonotype was counted at least ten times. The rearrangement uses TRBV20-1 and TRBJ2-6; a weak D match, TRBD1 (5 bases). CDR3 length equals 14 residues. V was pared by 6 bases and J by 0 bases, with 9 bases between. The germline gives CDR1 DFQATT, CDR2 SNEGSKA (reference sequence). This chain's CDR3 is CSARTYSGANVLTF. In nucleotides, the CDR3 is TGCAGTGCCCGGACATACTCTGGGGCCAACGTCCTGACTTTC.

This clonotype showed up just once. The V call is TRBV29-1, the J call TRBJ2-2, with D uncertain. The CDR3 has 10 amino acids. The V gene's germline CDR1 is SQVTM and CDR2 ANQGSEA. V lost 7 bases, J lost 7 bases, and 7 bases lay in between. In DNA, the CDR3 is TGCAGCGCAAGGGACGGGGAGCTGTTTTTT. Protein sequence: CSARDGELFF.

This clonotype was picked up many times. The V gene is TRBV11-2, the J gene TRBJ2-7; D tentatively fits TRBD1 or TRBD2 (6 bases each). The CDR3 is 15 residues long. V lost 5 bases, J lost 2 bases, and 16 bases lay in between. Germline values: CDR1 SGHAT, CDR2 FQNNGV. CDR3 nucleotide sequence: TGTGCCAGCAGCCGTATTCGGGGGCAGACCTACGAGCAGTACTTC. Protein: CASSRIRGQTYEQYF.

This clonotype appeared many times. The chain recombines TRBV19 with TRBJ2-2, with D perhaps TRBD1 (6 bases). Trimming shortened V by 5 bases and J by 4 bases, and 20 bases separated the two germline ends. The CDR3 spans 17 residues. Germline CDR1 reads LNHDA; CDR2 reads SQIVND (reference sequence). The DNA of the CDR3 is TGTGCCAGTAGTCCGGCCTCGCGACAGGTTGGCACCGGGGAGCTGTTTTTT. This translates into CASSPASRQVGTGELFF.

This clonotype was recorded many times. The gene calls are TRBV20-1 and TRBJ1-5; no clear D gene. From germline, CDR1 is DFQATT and CDR2 SNEGSKA (reference sequence). The CDR3 is made up of 16 amino acids. V was cut by 3 bases and J by 5 bases, with 20 bases left in between. The CDR3 DNA follows: TGCAGTGCTAGGGGCCCTACCCGATGGGGAGATCAGCCCCAGCATTTT. Translating gives CSARGPTRWGDQPQHF.

This clonotype was observed at least ten times. The chain couples TRBV18 to TRBJ1-1; 7 nucleotides align to TRBD1. Germline V CDR1 and CDR2: KGHSH, LQKENI. The CDR3 totals 15 residues. The trim removed 4 bases at V and 1 base at J, leaving 6 bases unmatched. The CDR3: CASSRPGQPNTEAFF. CDR3 nucleotides: TGTGCCAGCTCACGGCCGGGACAGCCGAACACTGAAGCTTTCTTT.